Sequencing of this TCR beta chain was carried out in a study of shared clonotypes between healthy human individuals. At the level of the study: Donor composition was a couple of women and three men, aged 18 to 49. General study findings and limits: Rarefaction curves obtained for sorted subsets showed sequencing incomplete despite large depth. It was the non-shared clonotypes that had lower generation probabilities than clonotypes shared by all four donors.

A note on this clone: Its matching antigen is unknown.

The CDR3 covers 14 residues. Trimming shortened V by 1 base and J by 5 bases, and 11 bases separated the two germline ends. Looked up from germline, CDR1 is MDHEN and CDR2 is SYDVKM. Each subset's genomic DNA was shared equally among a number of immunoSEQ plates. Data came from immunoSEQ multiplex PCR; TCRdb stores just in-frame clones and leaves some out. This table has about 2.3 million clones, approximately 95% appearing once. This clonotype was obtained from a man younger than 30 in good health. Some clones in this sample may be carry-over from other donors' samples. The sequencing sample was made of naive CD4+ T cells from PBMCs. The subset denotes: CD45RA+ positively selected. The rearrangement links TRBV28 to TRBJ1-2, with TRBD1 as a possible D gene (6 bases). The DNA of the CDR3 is TGTGCCAGCAGTTTATACAGGGACGGGTATGGCTACACCTTC. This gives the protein CASSLYRDGYGYTF.